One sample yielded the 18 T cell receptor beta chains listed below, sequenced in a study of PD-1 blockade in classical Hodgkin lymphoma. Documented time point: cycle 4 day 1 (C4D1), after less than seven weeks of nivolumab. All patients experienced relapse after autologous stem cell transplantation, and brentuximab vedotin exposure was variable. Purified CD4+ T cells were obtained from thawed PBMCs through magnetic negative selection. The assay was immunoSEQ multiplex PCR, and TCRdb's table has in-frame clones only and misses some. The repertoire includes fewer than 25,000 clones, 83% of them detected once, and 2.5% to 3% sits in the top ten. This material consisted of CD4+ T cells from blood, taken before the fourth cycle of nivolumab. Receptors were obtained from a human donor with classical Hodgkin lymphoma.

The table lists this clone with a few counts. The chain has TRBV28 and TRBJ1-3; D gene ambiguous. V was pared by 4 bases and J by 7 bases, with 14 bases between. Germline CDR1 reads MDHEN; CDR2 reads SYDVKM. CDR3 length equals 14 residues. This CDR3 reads CASSSVDQTNTIYF. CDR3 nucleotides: TGTGCCAGCAGTTCCGTTGACCAGACGAACACCATATATTTT.

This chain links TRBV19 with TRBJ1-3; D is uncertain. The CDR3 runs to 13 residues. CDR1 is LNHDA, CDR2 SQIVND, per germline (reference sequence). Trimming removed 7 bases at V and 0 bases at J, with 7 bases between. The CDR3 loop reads CASTTSSGNTIYF. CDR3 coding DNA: TGTGCCAGTACAACAAGCTCTGGAAACACCATATATTTT.

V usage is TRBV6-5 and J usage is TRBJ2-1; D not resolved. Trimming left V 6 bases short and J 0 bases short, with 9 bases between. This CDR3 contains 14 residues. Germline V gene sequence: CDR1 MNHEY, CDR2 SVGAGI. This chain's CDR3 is CASSNLPSYNEQFF. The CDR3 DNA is TGTGCCAGCAGCAACCTACCCTCCTACAATGAGCAGTTCTTC.

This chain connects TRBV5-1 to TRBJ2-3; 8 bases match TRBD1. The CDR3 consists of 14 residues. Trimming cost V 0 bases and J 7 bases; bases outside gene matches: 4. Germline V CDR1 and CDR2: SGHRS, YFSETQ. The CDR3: CASSLAQGVNTQYF. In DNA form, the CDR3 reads TGCGCCAGCAGCTTGGCACAGGGGGTGAATACGCAGTATTTT.

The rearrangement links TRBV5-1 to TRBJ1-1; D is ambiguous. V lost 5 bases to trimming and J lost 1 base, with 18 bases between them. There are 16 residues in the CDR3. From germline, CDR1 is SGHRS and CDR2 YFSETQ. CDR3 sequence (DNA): TGCGCCAGCAGGACGGGGTCGAGAATAGGGAACACTGAAGCTTTCTTT. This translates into CASRTGSRIGNTEAFF.

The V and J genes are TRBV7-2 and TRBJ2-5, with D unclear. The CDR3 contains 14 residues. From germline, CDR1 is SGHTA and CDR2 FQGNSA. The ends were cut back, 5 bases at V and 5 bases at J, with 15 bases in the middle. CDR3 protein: CASSPRAGFETQYF. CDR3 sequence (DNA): TGTGCCAGCAGCCCTCGGGCTGGGTTTGAGACCCAGTACTTC.

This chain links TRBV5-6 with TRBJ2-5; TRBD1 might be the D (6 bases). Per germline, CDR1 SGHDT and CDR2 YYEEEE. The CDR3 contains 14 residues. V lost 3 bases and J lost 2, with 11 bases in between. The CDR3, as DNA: TGTGCCAGCAGCTCCAACAGGGAGCAAGAGACCCAGTACTTC. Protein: CASSSNREQETQYF.

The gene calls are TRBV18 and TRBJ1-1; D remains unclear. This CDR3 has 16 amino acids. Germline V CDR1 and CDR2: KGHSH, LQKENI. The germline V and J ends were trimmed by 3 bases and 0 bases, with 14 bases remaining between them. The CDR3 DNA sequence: TGTGCCAGCTCACCTTTTTCAGCACACATGAACACTGAAGCTTTCTTT. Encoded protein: CASSPFSAHMNTEAFF.

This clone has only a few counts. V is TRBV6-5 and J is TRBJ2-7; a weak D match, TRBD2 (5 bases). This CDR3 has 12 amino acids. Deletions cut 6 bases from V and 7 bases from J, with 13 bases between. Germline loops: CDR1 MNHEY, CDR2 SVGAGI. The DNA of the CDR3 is TGTGCCAGCAGCCTCCCGAGAGGGGAGCAGTACTTC. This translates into CASSLPRGEQYF.

CDR3 DNA sequence: TGTGCCAGCAGTACCGGGTACAGAGACTACGAGCAGTACTTC. This translates into CASSTGYRDYEQYF. This chain joins TRBV6-5 and TRBJ2-7; no clear D. V lost 5 bases, J lost 3 bases, and 14 bases lay in between. The germline V gene encodes CDR1 MNHEY and CDR2 SVGAGI. The CDR3 runs 14 residues.

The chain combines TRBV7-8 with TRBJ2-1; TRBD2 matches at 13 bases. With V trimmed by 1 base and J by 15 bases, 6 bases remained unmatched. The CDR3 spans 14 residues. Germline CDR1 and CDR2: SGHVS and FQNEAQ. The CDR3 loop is CASSLGTSGGRPFF. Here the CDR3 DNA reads TGTGCCAGCAGCTTAGGGACTAGCGGGGGTAGACCGTTCTTC.

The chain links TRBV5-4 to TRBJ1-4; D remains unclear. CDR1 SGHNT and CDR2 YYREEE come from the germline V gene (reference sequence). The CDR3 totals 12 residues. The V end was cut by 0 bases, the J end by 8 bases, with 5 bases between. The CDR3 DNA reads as TGTGCCAGCAGCTTGGATCGAGAAAAACTGTTTTTT. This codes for CASSLDREKLFF.

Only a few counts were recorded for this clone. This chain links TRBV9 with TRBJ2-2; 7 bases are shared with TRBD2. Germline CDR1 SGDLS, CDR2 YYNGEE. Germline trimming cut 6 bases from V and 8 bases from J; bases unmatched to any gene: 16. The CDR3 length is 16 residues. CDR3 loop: CASTAGRTSMTGELFF. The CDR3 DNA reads TGTGCCAGCACCGCAGGACGGACTAGTATGACGGGGGAGCTGTTTTTT. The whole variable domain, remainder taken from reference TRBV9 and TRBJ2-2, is DSGVTQTPKHLITATGQRVTLRCSPRSGDLSVYWYQQSLDQGLQFLIQYYNGEERAKGNILERFSAQQFPDLHSELNLSSLELGDSALYFCASTAGRTSMTGELFFGEGSRLTVL.

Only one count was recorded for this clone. The CDR3 loop reads CASSEAYEQYF. The CDR3 nucleotides read TGTGCCAGCAGTGAAGCATACGAGCAGTACTTC. The chain couples TRBV6-5 to TRBJ2-7, with no clear D. V was shortened by 5 bases and J by 4 bases, with 6 bases between the two germline ends. CDR1 and CDR2 from the germline V gene are MNHEY and SVGAGI. The length of the CDR3 is 11 residues.

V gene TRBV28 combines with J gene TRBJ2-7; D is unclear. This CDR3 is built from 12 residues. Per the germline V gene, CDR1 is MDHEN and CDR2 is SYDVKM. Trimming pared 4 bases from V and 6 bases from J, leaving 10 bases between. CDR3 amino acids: CASSSPLGEQYF. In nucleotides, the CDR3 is TGTGCCAGCAGTTCCCCTCTCGGCGAGCAGTACTTC.

DNA of the CDR3: TGTGCCAGCAGCTTAGAGGCTTCCGGGGAGCTGTTTTTT. It yields the protein CASSLEASGELFF. This sequence joins TRBV11-3 and TRBJ2-2; D uncertain. The V end lost 0 bases, the J end lost 6 bases, and 5 bases lay between the germline ends. The CDR3 is 13 residues long. Germline V gene sequence: CDR1 SGHNT, CDR2 YENEEA.

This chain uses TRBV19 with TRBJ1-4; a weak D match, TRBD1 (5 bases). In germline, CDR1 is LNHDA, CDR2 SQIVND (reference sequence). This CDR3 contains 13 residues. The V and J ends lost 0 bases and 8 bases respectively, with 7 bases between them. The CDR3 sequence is CASSIDRGEKLFF. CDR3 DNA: TGTGCCAGTAGTATAGATCGGGGCGAAAAACTGTTTTTT.

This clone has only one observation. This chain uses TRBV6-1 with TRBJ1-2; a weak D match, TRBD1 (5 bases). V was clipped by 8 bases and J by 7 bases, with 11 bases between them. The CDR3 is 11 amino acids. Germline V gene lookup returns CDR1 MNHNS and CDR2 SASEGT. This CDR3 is CASGLGVGYTF. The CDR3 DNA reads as TGTGCCAGCGGCTTGGGGGTTGGCTACACCTTC.